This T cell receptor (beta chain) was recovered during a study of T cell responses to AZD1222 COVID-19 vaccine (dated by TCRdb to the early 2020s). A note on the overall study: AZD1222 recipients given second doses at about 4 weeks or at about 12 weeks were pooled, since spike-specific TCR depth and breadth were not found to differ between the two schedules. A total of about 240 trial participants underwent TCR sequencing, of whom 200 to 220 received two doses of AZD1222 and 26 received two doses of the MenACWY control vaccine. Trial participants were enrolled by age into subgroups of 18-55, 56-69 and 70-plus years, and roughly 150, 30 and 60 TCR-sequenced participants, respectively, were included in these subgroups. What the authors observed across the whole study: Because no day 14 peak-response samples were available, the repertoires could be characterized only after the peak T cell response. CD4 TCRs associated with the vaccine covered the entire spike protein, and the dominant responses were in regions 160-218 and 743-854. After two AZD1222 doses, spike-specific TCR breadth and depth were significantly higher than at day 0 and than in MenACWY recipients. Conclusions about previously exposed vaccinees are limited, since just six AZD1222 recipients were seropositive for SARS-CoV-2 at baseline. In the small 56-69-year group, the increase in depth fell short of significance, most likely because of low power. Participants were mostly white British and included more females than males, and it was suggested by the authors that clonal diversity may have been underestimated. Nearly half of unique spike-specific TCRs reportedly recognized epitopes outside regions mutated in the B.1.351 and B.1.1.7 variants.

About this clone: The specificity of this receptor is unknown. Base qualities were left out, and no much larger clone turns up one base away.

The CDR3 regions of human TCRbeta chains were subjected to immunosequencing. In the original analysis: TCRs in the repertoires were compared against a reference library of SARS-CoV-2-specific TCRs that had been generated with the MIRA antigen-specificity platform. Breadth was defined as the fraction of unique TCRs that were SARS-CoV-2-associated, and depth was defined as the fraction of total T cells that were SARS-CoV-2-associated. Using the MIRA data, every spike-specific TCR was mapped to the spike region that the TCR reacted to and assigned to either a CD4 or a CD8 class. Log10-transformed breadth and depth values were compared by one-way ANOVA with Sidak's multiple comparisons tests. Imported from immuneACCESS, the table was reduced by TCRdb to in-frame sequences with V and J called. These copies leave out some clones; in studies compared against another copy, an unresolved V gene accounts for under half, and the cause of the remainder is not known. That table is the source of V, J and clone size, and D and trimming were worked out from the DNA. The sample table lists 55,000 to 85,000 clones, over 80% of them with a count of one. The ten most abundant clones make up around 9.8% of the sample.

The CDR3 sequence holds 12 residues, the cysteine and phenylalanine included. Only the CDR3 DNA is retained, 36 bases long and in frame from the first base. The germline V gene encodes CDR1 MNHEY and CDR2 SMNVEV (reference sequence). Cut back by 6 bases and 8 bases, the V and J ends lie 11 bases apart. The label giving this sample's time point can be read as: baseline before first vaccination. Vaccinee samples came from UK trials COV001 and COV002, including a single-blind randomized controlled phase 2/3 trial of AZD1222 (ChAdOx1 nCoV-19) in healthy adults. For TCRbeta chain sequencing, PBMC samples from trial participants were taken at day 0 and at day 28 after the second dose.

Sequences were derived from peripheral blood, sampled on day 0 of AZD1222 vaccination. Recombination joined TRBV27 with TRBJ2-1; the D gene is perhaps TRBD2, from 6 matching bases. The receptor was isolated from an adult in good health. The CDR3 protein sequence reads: CASRRGLDEQFF. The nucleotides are TGTGCCAGCAGACGGGGGTTGGATGAGCAGTTCTTC.